This T cell receptor beta chain was sequenced for a study of blood T cells in healthy people across ages. This clonotype was seen a single time. Primed by a sample-barcoded 5' primer and a J-beta primer mix, a second PCR proceeded for about 6 to 12 cycles. TCRdb recomputed calls from the 5' RACE reads with MiXCR, one row per CDR3 protein. The sample consists of over 1,200,000 distinct CDR3 sequences, around 55% of them appearing once. Per germline, CDR1 MNHNS and CDR2 SASEGT. V was pared by 7 bases and J by 6 bases, with 11 bases of the junction left unmatched. This CDR3 is built from 15 residues. The receptor's source is a man aged 18 to 30 in good health. Material: blood. The genes are TRBV6-1 and TRBJ2-1; 8 nucleotides line up with TRBD1. DNA for the CDR3: TGTGCCAGCATTGATAGACAGGGGAATAGCAATGAGCAGTTCTTC. Residues: CASIDRQGNSNEQFF.